What follows describes a single T cell receptor beta chain. What it binds is not known. With 60 Vbeta and 13 Jbeta primers, the PCR was carried out. The data were produced by immunoSEQ multiplex PCR, yet TCRdb's version contains in-frame clones alone and is incomplete. This table holds about 88,000 clones, approximately 77% found once. The donors were healthy bone marrow donors. The data originate from a study of cytomegalovirus exposure and HLA in healthy donors. Findings of the study overall: Immune exposure was documented only through CMV serostatus. TCR beta V- and J-gene trimming, according to a later analysis, was linked to a missense DCLRE1C variant. According to the study, roughly 160 TCR beta chains were cytomegalovirus-associated.

Trimming cost V 6 bases and J 5 bases; bases outside gene matches: 3. The CDR3 is made up of 12 amino acids. Germline V lookup: CDR1 MDHEN, CDR2 SYDVKM. The sequencing input was PBMCs. This chain uses TRBV28 with TRBJ1-1; 7 bases fit TRBD1. The clonotype comes from a woman in her forties in good health and CMV-seronegative. CDR3 sequence reads: CASSQGGTEAFF. CDR3 in DNA: TGTGCCAGCAGCCAGGGGGGAACTGAAGCTTTCTTT.